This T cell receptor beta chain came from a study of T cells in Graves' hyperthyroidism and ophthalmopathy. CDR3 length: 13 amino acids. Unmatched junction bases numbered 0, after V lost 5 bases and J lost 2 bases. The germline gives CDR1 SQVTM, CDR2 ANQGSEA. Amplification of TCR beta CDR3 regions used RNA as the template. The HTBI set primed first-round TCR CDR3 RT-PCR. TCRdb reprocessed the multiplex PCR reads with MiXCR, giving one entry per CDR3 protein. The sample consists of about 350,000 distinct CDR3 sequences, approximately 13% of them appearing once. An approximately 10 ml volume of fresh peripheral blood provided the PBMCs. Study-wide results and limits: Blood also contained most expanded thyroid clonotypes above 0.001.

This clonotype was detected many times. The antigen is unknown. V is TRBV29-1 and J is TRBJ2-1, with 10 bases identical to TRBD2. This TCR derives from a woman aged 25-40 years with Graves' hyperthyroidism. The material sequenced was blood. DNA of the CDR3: TGCAGCGTTAGCGGGAGGGCCTACAATGAGCAGTTCTTC. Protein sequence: CSVSGRAYNEQFF.